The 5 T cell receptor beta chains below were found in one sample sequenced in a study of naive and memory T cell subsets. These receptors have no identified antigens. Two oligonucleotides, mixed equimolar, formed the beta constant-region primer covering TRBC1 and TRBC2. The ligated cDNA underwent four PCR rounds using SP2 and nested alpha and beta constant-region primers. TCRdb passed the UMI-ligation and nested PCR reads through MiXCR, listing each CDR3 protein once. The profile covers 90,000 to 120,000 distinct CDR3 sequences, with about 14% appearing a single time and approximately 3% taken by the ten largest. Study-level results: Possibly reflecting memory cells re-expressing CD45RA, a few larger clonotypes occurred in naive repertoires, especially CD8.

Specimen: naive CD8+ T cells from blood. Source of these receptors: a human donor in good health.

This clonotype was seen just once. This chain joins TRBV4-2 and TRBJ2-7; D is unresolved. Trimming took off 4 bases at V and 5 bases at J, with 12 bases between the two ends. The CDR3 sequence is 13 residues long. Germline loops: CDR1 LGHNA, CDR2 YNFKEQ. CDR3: CASSPSNWNEQYF. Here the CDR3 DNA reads TGTGCCAGCAGCCCCTCCAATTGGAACGAGCAGTACTTC.

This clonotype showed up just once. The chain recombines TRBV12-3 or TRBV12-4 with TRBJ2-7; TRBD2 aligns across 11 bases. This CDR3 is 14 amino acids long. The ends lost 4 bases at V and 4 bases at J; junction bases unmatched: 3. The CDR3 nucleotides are TGTGCCAGCAGTTCGGGACTAGCGGAGTACGAGCAGTACTTC. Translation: CASSSGLAEYEQYF.

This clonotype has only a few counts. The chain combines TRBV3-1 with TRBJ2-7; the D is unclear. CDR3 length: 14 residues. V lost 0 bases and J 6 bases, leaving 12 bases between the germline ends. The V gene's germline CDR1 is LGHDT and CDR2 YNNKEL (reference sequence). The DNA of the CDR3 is TGTGCCAGCAGCCAAGATAAGACACCGGCCGAGCAGTACTTC. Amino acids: CASSQDKTPAEQYF.

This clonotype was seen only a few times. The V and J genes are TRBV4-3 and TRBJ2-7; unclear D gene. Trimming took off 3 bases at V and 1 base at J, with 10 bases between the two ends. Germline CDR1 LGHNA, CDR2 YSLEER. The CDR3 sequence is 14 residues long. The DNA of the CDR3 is TGCGCCAGCAGCCACTCGGACGGATCCTACGAGCAGTACTTC. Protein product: CASSHSDGSYEQYF.

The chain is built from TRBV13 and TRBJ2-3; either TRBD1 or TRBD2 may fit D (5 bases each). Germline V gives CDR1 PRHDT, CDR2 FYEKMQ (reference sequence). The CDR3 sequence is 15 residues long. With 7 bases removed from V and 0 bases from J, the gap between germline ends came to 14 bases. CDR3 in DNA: TGTGCCAGCATGCCGGGGACCCCTAGCACAGATACGCAGTATTTT. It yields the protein CASMPGTPSTDTQYF.